Listed below are T cell receptor beta chains from one sample, sequenced in a study of long-term antiretroviral therapy in people with HIV. Assay: immunoSEQ multiplex PCR; the TCRdb copy retains only in-frame clones and omits some. The table records roughly 17,000 clones, 70% to 90% of them present only once. The source material was unsorted PBMCs, sampled 0.3 years before starting antiretroviral therapy. The receptors shown here come from a man aged 50 to 60 with HIV. Each CDR3 is given with its conserved first and last residue. The order of the fields is CDR3 length, D gene, V gene, J gene, clone size, CDR3 DNA, CDR3 protein. The D gene is left open where the match is weak. For some rows the clone size is stated as once, few or many, or as a class when expanded; others skip it.

>17|-|TRBV7-9|TRBJ2-2|once
TGTGCCAGCAGCTCCGCTTCCCGGCAGGGAAACACCGGGGAGCTGTTTTTT
CASSSASRQGNTGELFF
>13|TRBD2|TRBV2|TRBJ2-1|medium-sized
TGTGCCAGCATCGAGCGAGGGACTAATAAGCAGTTCTTC
CASIERGTNKQFF
>16|TRBD2|TRBV4-1|TRBJ2-5|-
TGCGCCAGCAGCCCCGTGACTAGCGGGGGGGCTAAGACCCAGTACTTC
CASSPVTSGGAKTQYF
>13|-|TRBV10-3|TRBJ1-2|-
TGTGCCATCATGGGACAACGGAACTATGGCTACACCTTC
CAIMGQRNYGYTF
>13|-|TRBV7-3|TRBJ2-2|once
TGTGCCAGCAGCTTAAGTGGGAACGGGGAGCTGTTTTTT
CASSLSGNGELFF
>15|TRBD1|TRBV4-1|TRBJ1-2|-
TGCGCCAGCAGCCAAGAGGACAGGGCATACTATGGCTACACCTTC
CASSQEDRAYYGYTF
>13|-|TRBV7-6|TRBJ2-3|-
TGTGCCAGCAGCTTAGAGGCGCCAGGTACGCAGTATTTT
CASSLEAPGTQYF
>19|TRBD2|TRBV5-1|TRBJ2-1|-
TGCGCCAGCAGCTTGGGGGGGACTAGCGGGGGGATGTCCTACAATGAGCAGTTCTTC
CASSLGGTSGGMSYNEQFF
>16|TRBD1|TRBV4-3|TRBJ1-1|-
TGCGCCAGCAGCCCAAGGGCACAGGGGGCGGGTACTGAAGCTTTCTTT
CASSPRAQGAGTEAFF
>14|TRBD2|TRBV6-4|TRBJ2-2|-
TGTGCCAGCAGTCCGGGACTAGCAGCCGGGGAGCTGTTTTTT
CASSPGLAAGELFF
>17|TRBD2|TRBV4-3|TRBJ2-3|-
TGCGCCAGCAGCCAAGATTTCCTAGCGGGAGCCCCGGGGGCGCAGTATTTT
CASSQDFLAGAPGAQYF
>14|-|TRBV6-1|TRBJ1-6|-
TGTGCCAGCAGCCCTGGGAGGGGAGGGTCACCCCTCCACTTT
CASSPGRGGSPLHF
>14|TRBD1|TRBV7-9|TRBJ2-7|few
TGTGCCAGCAGCACCGGGACAGGGTCCTACGAGCAGTACTTC
CASSTGTGSYEQYF